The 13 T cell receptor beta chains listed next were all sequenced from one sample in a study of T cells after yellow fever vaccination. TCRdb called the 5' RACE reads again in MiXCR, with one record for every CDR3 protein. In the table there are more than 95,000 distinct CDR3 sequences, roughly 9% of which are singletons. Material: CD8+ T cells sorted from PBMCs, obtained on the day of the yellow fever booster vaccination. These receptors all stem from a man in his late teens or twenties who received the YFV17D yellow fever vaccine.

CDR3 region: CASRSQGASYEQYF. The CDR3 DNA reads as TGTGCCAGCAGATCACAGGGGGCTTCCTACGAGCAGTACTTC. The J gene is TRBJ2-7, the V gene TRBV5-6, with 9 bases fitting TRBD1. Germline V CDR1 and CDR2: SGHDT, YYEEEE. CDR3 length: 14 amino acids. Trimming at V came to 5 bases and at J to 1 base, leaving 4 bases not matched to a gene.

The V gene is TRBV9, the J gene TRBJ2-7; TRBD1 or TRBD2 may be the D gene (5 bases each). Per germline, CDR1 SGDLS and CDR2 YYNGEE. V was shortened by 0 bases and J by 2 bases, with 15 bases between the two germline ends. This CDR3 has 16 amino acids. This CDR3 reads CASSVGGEGGAYEQYF. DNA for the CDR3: TGTGCCAGCAGCGTAGGAGGGGAAGGAGGTGCCTACGAGCAGTACTTC.

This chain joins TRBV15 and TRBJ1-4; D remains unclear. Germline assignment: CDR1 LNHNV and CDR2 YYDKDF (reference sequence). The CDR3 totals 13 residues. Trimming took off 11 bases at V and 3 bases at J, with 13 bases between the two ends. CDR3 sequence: CAGRSSANEKLFF. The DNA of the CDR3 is TGTGCCGGGCGGAGTTCAGCTAATGAAAAACTGTTTTTT.

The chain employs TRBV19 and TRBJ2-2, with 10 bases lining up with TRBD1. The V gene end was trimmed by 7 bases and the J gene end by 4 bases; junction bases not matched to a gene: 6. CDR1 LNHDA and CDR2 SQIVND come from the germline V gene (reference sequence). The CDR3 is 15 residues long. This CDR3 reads CASIRDRGLTGELFF. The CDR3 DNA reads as TGTGCCAGTATCCGGGACAGGGGCCTCACCGGGGAGCTGTTTTTT.

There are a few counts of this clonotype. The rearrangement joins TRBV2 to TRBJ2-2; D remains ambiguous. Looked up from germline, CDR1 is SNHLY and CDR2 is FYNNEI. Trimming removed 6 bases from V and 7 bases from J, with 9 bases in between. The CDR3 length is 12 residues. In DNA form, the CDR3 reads TGTGCCAGCAGGGGGATGGGCGGGGAGCTGTTTTTT. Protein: CASRGMGGELFF.

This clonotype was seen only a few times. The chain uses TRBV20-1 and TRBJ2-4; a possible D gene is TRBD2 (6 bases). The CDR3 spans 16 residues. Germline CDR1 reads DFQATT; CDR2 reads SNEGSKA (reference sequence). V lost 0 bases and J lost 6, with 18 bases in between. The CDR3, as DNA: TGCAGTGCTAGAGATGGTCGTCGGGGGTTGCTAAACATTCAGTACTTC. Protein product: CSARDGRRGLLNIQYF.

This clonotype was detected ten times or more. The CDR3 here is CASSLQGPLEQYV. CDR3 DNA: TGTGCCAGCAGCTTACAGGGGCCCCTCGAGCAGTACGTC. The chain combines TRBV7-8 with TRBJ2-7; the D gene is possibly TRBD1 (6 bases). V gave up 2 bases and J gave up 6 bases, with 11 bases separating them. The CDR3 runs to 13 residues. Germline CDR1 reads SGHVS; CDR2 reads FQNEAQ.

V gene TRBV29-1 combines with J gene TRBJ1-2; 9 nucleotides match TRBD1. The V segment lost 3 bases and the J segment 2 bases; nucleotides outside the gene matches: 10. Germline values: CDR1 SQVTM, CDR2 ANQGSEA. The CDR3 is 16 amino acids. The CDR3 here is CSVDPDRGQGNYGYTF. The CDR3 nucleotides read TGCAGCGTTGACCCGGACCGAGGACAGGGGAACTATGGCTACACCTTC.

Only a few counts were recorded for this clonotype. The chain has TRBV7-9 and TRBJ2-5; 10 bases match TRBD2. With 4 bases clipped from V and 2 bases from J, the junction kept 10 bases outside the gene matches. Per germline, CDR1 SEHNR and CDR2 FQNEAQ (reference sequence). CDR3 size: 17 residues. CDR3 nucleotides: TGTGCCAGCAGCTCCCCCAAGCGGGGGGGCCCTCAAGAGACCCAGTACTTC. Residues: CASSSPKRGGPQETQYF.

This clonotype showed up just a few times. CDR3 nucleotides: TGTGCCAGCAGTTACGTGGCCACTGAAGCTTTCTTT. It specifies CASSYVATEAFF. The V and J genes are TRBV6-2 or TRBV6-3 and TRBJ1-1; the D is unclear. Trimming cost V 2 bases and J 4 bases, with 5 bases left between them. Germline CDR1 is MNHEY and CDR2 is SVGEGT. The CDR3 extends over 12 amino acids.

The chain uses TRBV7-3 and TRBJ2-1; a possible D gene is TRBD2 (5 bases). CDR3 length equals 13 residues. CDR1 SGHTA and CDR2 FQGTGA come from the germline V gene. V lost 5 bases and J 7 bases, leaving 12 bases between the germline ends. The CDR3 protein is CASSGDSGNEQFF. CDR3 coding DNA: TGTGCCAGCAGCGGGGATTCGGGGAATGAGCAGTTCTTC.

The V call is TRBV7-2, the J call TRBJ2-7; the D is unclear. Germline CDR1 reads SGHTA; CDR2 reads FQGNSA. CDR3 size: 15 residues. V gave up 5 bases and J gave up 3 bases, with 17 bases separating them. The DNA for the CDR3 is TGTGCCAGCAGCCGCGACTCGGTAGTCCTCTACGAGCAGTACTTC. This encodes CASSRDSVVLYEQYF.

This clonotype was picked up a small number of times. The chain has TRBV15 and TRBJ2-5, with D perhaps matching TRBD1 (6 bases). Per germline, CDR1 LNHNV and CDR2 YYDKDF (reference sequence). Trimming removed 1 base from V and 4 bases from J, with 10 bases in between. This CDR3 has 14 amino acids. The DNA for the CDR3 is TGTGCCACCAGCAGAGTGAGAGGGGGAGAGACCCAGTACTTC. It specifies CATSRVRGGETQYF. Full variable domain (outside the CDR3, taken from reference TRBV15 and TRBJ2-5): DAMVIQNPRYQVTQFGKPVTLSCSQTLNHNVMYWYQQKSSQAPKLLFHYYDKDFNNEADTPDNFQSRRPNTSFCFLDIRSPGLGDTAMYLCATSRVRGGETQYFGPGTRLLVL.